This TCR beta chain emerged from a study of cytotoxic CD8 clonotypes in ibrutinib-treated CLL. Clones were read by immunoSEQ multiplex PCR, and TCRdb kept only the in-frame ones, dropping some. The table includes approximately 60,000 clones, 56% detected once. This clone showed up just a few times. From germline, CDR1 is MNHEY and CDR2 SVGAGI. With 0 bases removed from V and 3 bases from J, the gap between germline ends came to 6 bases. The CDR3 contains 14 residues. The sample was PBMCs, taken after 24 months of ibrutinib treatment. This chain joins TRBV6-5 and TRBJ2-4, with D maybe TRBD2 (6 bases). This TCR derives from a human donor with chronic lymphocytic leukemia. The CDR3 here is CASSYSAGKNIQYF. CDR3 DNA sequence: TGTGCCAGCAGTTACTCAGCGGGCAAAAACATTCAGTACTTC.